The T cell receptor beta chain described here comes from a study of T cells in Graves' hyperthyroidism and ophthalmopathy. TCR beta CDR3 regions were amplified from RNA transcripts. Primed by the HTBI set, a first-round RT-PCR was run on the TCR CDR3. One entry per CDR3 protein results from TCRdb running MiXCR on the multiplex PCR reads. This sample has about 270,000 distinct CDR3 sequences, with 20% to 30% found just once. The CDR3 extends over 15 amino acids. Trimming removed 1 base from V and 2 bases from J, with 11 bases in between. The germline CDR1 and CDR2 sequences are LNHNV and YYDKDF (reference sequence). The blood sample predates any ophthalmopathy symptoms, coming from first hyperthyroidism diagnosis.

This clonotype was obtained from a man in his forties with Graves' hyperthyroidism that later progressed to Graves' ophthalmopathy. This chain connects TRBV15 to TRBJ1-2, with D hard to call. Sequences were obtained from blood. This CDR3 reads CATSRATGVNYGYTF. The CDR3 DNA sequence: TGTGCCACCAGCAGAGCCACGGGAGTCAACTATGGCTACACCTTC.